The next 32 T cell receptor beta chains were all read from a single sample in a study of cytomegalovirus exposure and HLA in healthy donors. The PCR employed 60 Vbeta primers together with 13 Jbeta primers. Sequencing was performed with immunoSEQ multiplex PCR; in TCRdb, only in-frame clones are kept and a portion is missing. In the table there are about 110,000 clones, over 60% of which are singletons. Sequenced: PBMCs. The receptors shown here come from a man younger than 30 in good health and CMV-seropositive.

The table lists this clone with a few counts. The DNA for the CDR3 is TGTGCCAGCAGCTTAGGTCGGGGCGGACAGTCCTCCTACGAGCAGTACGTC. As protein: CASSLGRGGQSSYEQYV. The chain joins TRBV11-2 to TRBJ2-7; the D gene is possibly TRBD1 (6 bases). Germline values: CDR1 SGHAT, CDR2 FQNNGV. The CDR3 is 17 residues long. Trimming took off 1 base at V and 0 bases at J, with 16 bases between the two ends.

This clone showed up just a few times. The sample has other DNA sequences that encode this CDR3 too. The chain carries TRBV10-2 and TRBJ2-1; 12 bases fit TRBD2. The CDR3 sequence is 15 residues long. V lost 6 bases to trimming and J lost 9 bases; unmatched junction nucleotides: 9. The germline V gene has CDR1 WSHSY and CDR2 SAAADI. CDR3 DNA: TGCGCCAGCAGGACCCTAGCGGGGGGGCCCGGTGAGCAGTTCTTC. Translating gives CASRTLAGGPGEQFF.

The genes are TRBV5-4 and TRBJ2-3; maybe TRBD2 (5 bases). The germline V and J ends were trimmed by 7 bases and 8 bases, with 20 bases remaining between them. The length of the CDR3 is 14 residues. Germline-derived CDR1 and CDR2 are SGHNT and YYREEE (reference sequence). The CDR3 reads CASFQEGIAGTQYF. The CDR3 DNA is TGTGCCAGCTTCCAAGAGGGTATTGCTGGTACGCAGTATTTT. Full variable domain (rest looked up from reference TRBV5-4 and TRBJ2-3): ETGVTQSPTHLIKTRGQQVTLRCSSQSGHNTVSWYQQALGQGPQFIFQYYREEENGRGNFPPRFSGLQFPNYSSELNVNALELDDSALYLCASFQEGIAGTQYFGPGTRLTVL.

The CDR3 nucleotides read TGTGCCAGCAGGATCGGTGCCGTGACAGAAGCTTTCTTT. This sequence encodes CASRIGAVTEAFF. V usage is TRBV6-1 and J usage is TRBJ1-1; D not resolved. V was shortened by 6 bases and J by 8 bases, with 16 bases between the two germline ends. The germline CDR1 and CDR2 sequences are MNHNS and SASEGT. The CDR3 is 13 residues long.

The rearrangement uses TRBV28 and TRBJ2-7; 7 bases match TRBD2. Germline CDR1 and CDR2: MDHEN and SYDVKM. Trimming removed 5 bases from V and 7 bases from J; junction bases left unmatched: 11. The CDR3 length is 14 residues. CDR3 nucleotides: TGTGCCAGCAGTCTCCCGGGGGGATCGAAGGAGCAGTACGTC. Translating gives CASSLPGGSKEQYV.

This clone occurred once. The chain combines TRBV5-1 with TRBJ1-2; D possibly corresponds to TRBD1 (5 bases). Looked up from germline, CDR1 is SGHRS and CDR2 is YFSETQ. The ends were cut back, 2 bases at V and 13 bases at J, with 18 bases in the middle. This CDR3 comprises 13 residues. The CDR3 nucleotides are TGCGCCAGCAGCTTATCGGGGACTGATCTCTTCACCTTC. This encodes CASSLSGTDLFTF.

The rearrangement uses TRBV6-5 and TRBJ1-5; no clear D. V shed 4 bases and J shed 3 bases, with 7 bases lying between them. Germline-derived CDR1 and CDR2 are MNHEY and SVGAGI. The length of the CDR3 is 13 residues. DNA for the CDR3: TGTGCCAGCAGTTGGGCCAACAATCAGCCCCAGCATTTT. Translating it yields CASSWANNQPQHF.

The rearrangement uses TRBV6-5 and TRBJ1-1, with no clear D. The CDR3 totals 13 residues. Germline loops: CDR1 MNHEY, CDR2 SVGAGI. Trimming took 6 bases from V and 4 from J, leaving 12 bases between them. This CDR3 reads CASRLESVTEAFF. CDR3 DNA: TGTGCCAGCAGACTCGAATCGGTCACTGAAGCTTTCTTT.

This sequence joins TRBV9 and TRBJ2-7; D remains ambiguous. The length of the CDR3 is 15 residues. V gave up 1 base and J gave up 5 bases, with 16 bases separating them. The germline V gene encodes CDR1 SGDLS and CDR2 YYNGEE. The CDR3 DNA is TGTGCCAGCAGCGTAAGGCCAGGCCCCTCTCACGAGCAGTACTTC. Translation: CASSVRPGPSHEQYF.

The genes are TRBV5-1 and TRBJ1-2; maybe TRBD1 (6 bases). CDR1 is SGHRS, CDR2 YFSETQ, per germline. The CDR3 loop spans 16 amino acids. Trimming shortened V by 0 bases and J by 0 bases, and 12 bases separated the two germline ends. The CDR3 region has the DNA TGCGCCAGCAGCTTGGGAACAGGGCGAGCTAACTATGGCTACACCTTC. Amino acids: CASSLGTGRANYGYTF. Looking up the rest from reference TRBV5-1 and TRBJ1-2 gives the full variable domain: KAGVTQTPRYLIKTRGQQVTLSCSPISGHRSVSWYQQTPGQGLQFLFEYFSETQRNKGNFPGRFSGRQFSNSRSEMNVSTLELGDSALYLCASSLGTGRANYGYTFGSGTRLTVV.

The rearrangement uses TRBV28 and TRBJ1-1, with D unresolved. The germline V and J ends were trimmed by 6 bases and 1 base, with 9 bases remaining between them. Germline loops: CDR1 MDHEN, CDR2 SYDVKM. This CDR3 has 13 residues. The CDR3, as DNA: TGTGCCAGCAGAAACGAGAAGAACACTGAAGCTTTCTTT. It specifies CASRNEKNTEAFF.

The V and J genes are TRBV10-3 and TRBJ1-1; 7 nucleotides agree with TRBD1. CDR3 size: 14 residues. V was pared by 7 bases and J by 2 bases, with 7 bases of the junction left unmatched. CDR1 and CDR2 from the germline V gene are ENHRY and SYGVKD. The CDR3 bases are TGTGCCATCACGGCACAGGGGAGAAACACTGAAGCTTTCTTT. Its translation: CAITAQGRNTEAFF.

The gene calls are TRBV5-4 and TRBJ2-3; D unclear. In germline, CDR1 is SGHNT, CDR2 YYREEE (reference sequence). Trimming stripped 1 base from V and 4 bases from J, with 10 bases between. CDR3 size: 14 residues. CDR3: CASSLFLRADTQYF. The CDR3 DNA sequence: TGTGCCAGCAGCTTGTTTCTGCGCGCAGATACGCAGTATTTT.

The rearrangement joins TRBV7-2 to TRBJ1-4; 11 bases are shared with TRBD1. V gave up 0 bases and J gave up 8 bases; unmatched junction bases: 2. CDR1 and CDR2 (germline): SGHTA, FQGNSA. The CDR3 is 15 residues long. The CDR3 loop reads CASSLAWDRGEKLFF. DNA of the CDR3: TGTGCCAGCAGCTTAGCGTGGGACAGGGGGGAAAAACTGTTTTTT.

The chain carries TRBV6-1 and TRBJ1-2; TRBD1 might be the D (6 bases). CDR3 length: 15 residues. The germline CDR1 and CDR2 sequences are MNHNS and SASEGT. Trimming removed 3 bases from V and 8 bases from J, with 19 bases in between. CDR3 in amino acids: CASSDFLGHVQGYTF. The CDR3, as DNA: TGTGCCAGCAGTGATTTTTTGGGACATGTTCAAGGCTACACCTTC.

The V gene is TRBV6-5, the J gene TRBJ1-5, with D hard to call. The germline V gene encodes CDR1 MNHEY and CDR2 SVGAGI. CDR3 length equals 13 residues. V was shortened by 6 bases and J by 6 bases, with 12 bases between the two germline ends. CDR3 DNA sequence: TGTGCCAGCAGCTATACGGGAGGTCAGCCCCAGCATTTT. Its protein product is CASSYTGGQPQHF.

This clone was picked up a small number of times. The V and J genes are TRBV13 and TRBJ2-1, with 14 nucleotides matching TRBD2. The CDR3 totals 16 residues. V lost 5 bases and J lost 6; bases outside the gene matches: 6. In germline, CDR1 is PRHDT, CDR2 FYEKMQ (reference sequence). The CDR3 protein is CASSLGTSGGVNEQFF. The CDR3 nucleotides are TGTGCCAGCAGCCTGGGGACTAGCGGGGGTGTCAATGAGCAGTTCTTC. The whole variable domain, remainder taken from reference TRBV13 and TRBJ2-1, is AAGVIQSPRHLIKEKRETATLKCYPIPRHDTVYWYQQGPGQDPQFLISFYEKMQSDKGSIPDRFSAQQFSDYHSELNMSSLELGDSALYFCASSLGTSGGVNEQFFGPGTRLTVL.

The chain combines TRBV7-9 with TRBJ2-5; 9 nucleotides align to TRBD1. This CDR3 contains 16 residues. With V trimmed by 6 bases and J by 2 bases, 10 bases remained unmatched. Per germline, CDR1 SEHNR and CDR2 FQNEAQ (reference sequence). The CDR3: CASSSNAGTGQETQYF. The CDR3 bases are TGTGCCAGCAGTTCTAATGCCGGGACAGGGCAAGAGACCCAGTACTTC.

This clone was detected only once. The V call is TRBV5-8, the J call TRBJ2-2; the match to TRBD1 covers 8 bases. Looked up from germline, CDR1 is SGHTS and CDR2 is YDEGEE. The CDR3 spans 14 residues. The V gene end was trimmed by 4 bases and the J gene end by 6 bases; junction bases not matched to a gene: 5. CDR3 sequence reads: CASSDGQGAGELFF. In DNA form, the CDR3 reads TGTGCCAGCAGCGACGGACAGGGTGCCGGGGAGCTGTTTTTT.

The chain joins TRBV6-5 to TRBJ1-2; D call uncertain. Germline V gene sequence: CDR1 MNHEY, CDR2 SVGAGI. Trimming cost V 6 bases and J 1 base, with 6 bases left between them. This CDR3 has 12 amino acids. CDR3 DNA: TGTGCCAGCAGCGCGGATAACTATGGCTACACCTTC. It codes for CASSADNYGYTF.

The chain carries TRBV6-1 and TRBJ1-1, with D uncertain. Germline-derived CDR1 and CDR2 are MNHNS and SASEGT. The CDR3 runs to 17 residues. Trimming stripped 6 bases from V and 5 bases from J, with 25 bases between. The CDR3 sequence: CASREIGSGSWGTEAFF. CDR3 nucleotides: TGTGCCAGCAGAGAAATTGGCTCGGGGTCCTGGGGAACTGAAGCTTTCTTT.

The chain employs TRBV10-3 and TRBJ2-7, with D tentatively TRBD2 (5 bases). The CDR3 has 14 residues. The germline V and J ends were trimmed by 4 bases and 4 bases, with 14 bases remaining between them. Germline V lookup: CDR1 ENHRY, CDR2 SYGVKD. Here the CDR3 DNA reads TGTGCCATCAGTGCGGAGGATGAGAGGTACGAGCAGTACGTC. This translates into CAISAEDERYEQYV.

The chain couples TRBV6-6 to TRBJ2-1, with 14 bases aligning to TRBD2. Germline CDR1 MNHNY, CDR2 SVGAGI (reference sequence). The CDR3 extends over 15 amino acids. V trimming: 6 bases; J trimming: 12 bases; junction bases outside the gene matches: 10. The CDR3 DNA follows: TGTGCCAGCAGCCGTGAGGGACTAGCGGGGGCGAGGCAGTTCTTC. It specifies CASSREGLAGARQFF.

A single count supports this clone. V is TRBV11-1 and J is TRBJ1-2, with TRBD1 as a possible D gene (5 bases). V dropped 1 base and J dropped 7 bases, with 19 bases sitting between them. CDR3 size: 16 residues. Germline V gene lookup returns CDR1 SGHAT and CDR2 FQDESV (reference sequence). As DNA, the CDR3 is TGTGCCAGCAGCTTAGGCCCGGACGGATCGCAGGGTGGCTACACCTTC. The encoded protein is CASSLGPDGSQGGYTF.

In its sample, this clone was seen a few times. The CDR3 reads CASRPDRASRYGYTF. The CDR3 DNA sequence: TGTGCCAGCAGGCCCGACAGGGCCAGTCGGTATGGCTACACCTTC. The chain links TRBV6-1 to TRBJ1-2; TRBD1 aligns across 7 bases. Germline V gene sequence: CDR1 MNHNS, CDR2 SASEGT. The CDR3 sequence is 15 residues long. The ends lost 6 bases at V and 5 bases at J; junction bases unmatched: 12.

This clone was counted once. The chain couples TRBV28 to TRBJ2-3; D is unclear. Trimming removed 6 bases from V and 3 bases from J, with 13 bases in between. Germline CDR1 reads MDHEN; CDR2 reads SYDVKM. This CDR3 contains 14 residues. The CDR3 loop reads CASRAQIKTDTQYF. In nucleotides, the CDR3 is TGTGCCAGCAGGGCACAAATAAAGACAGATACGCAGTATTTT. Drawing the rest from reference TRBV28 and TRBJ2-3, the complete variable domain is DVKVTQSSRYLVKRTGEKVFLECVQDMDHENMFWYRQDPGLGLRLIYFSYDVKMKEKGDIPEGYSVSREKKERFSLILESASTNQTSMYLCASRAQIKTDTQYFGPGTRLTVL.

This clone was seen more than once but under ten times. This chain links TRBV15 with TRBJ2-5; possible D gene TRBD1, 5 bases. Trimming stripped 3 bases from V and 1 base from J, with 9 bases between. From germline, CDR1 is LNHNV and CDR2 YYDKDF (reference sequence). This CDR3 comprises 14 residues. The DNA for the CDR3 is TGTGCCACCAGCAGGAAGACAGCCCAAGAGACCCAGTACTTC. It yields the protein CATSRKTAQETQYF.

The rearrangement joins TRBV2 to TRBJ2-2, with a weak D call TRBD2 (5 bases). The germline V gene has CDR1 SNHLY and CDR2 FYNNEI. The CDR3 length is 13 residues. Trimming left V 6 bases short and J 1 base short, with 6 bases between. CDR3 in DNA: TGTGCCAGCAGCGGGATGAACACCGGGGAGCTGTTTTTT. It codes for CASSGMNTGELFF.

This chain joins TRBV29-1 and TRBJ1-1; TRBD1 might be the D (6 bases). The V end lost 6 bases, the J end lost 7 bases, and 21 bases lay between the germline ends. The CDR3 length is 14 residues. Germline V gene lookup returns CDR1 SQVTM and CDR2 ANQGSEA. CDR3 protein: CSVDSGQFRIEAFF. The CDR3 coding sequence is TGCAGCGTAGATTCAGGACAGTTCCGTATTGAAGCTTTCTTT.

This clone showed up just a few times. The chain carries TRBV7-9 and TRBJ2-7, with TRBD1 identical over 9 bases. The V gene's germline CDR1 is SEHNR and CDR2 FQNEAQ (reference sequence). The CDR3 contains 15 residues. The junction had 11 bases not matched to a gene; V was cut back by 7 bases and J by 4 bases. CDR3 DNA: TGTGCCAGCATGAGCTCGGGACAGGGTCGTTACGAGCAGTACTTC. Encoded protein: CASMSSGQGRYEQYF. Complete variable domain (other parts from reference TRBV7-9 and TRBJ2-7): DTGVSQNPRHKITKRGQNVTFRCDPISEHNRLYWYRQTLGQGPEFLTYFQNEAQLEKSRLLSDRFSAERPKGSFSTLEIQRTEQGDSAMYLCASMSSGQGRYEQYFGPGTRLTVT.

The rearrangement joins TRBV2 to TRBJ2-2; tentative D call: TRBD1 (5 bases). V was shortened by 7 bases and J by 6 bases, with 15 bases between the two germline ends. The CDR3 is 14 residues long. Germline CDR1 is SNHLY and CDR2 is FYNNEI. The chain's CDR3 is CASTTRVVAGELFF. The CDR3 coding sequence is TGTGCCAGCACCACCAGGGTAGTAGCCGGGGAGCTGTTTTTT.

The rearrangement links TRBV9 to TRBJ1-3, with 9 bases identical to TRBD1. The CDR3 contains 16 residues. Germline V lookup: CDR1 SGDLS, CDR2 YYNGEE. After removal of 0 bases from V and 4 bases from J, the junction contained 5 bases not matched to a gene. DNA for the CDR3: TGTGCCAGCAGCGTAGTCTCCGGGACAGGGGGAAACACCATATATTTT. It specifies CASSVVSGTGGNTIYF.